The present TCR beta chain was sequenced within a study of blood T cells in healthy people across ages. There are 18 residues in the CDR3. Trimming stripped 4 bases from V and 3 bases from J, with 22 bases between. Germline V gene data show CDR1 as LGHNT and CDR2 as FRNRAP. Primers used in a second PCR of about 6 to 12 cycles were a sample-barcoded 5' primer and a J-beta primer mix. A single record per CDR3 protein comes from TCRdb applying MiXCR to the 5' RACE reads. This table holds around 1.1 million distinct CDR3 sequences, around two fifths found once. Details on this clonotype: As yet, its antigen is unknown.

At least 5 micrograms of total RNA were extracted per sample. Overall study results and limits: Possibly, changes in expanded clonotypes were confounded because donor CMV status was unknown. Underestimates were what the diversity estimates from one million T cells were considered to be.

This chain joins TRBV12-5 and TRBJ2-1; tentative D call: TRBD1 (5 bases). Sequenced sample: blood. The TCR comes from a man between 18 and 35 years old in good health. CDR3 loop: CASGSTIQGILDYNEQFF. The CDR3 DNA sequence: TGTGCTAGTGGTTCCACTATCCAGGGTATTCTAGACTACAATGAGCAGTTCTTC.